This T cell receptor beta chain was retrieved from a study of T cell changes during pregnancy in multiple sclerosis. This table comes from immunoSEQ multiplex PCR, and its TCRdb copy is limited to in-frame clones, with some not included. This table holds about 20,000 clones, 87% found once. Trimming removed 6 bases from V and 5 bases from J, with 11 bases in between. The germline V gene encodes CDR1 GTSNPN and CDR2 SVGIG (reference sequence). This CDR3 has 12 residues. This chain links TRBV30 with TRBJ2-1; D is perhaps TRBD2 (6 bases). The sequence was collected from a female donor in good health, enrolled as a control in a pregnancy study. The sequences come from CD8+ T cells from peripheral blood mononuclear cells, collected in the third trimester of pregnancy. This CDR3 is CACNSGNNEQFF. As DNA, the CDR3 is TGTGCCTGCAATAGCGGAAACAATGAGCAGTTCTTC.